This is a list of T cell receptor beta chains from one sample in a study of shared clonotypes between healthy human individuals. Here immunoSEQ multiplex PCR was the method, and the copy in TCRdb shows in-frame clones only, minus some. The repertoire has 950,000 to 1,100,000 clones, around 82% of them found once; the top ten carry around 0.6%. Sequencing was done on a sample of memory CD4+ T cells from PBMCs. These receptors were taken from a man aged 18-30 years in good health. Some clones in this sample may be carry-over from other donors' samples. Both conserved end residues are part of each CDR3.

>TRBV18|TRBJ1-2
CASSPPAGDYGYTF
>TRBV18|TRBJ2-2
CASSLGQPANTGELFF
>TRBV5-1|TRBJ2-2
CASSWDLATGELFF
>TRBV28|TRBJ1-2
CASSDLQGGLGYTF
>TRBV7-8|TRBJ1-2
CASGQPLYGYTF
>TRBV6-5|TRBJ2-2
CASSYTTGELFF
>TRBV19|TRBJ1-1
CASSIPPIPVRTGNTEAFF
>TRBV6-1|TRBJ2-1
CASSTAGGSYNEQFF
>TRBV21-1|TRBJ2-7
CASSESRERGPYEQYF
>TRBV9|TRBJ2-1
CASSVVEGGQQFF
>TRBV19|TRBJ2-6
CASSTLATGANVLTF
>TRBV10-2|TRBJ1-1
CASRPGPNTEAFF
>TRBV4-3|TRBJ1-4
CASSQVPGWQSYNEKLFF
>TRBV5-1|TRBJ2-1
CASSFAPGPNEQFF
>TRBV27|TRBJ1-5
CASSLFRGNQPQHF
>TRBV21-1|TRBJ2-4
CASRYTRGSKNIQYF
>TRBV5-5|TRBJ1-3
CASSLGPESSGNTIYF
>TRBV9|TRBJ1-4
CASSVGGHGDEKLFF
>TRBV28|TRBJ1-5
CASSWGVRQPQHF
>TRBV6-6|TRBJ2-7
CASSYSAGVHEQYF
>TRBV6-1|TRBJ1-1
CASRSTGPAPVEAFF
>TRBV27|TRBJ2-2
CASREGPNTGELFF
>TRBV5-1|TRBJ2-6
CASIEGVGGANVLTF
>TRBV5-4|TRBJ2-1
CASSPSPGEQFF
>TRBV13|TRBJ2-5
CASSRLANQETQYF
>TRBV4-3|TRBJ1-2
CASSQGWGAYGYTF
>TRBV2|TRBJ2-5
CASRGEGRETQYF
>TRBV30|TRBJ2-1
CAWTEGLGYNEQFF
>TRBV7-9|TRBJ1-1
CASSLAGRPAFF
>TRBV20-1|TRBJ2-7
CSVMGRGEQYF
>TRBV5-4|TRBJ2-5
CASSLVSGKETQYF
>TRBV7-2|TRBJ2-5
CASSPGLTQYF
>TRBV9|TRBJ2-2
CASSVGRVGELFF
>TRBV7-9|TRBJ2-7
CASSSTIAGEQYF
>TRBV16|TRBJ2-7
CASSPSGRTKASYEQYF
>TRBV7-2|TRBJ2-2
CASSPDRGRTGELFF
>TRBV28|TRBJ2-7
CASVLESGTYEQYF
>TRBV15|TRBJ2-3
CATSRCGRFTDTQYF
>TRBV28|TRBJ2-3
CATSMAGTTDTQYF
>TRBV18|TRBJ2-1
CASSPRVGGTYVSGSYNEQFF
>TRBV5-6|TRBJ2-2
CASRFTSGSLTGELFF
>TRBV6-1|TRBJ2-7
CASSGQGYEQYF
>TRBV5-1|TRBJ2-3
CASSLGTSGSMETDTQYF
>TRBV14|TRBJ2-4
CASSQDLSQGGKNIQYF
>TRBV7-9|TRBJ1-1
CASSFNPGNTEAFF
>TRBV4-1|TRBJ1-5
CASSQGTEFVSNQPQHF